The 3 T cell receptor beta chains below all came from one sample that was sequenced in a study of T cells after yellow fever vaccination. TCRdb processed the 5' RACE reads anew with MiXCR; each CDR3 protein has one entry. The table shows over 300,000 distinct CDR3 sequences, with around 6.8% occurring only once. The sample here was PBMCs, taken 45 days after the first yellow fever vaccination. These receptors originate from a man between 18 and 29 years old who received the YFV17D yellow fever vaccine.

This clonotype has a handful of counts. V is TRBV7-2 and J is TRBJ2-5, with 12 bases aligning to TRBD2. The J segment lost 1 base and the V segment lost 3 bases, leaving 6 bases of the junction unmatched. The CDR3 has 17 amino acids. CDR1 and CDR2 (germline): SGHTA, FQGNSA. CDR3 loop: CASSLETSGGFQETQYF. The CDR3 bases are TGTGCCAGCAGCTTGGAGACTAGCGGGGGTTTCCAAGAGACCCAGTACTTC. The full variable domain, in which reference TRBV7-2 and TRBJ2-5 provide the parts outside the CDR3, is GAGVSQSPSNKVTEKGKDVELRCDPISGHTALYWYRQSLGQGLEFLIYFQGNSAPDKSGLPSDRFSAERTGGSVSTLTIQRTQQEDSAVYLCASSLETSGGFQETQYFGPGTRLLVL.

This clonotype appeared once. This sequence may be a read error, since a much larger clone differs from it by one base. J is TRBJ1-5 and V is TRBV12-3 or TRBV12-4, with D tentatively TRBD1 (6 bases). The CDR3 loop spans 14 amino acids. This CDR3 is CASSPQGGNQPPHF. CDR3 nucleotide sequence: TGTGCCAGCAGCCCACAGGGCGGCAATCAGCCCCCGCATTTT.

The chain joins TRBV7-2 to TRBJ2-7; D ambiguous. The CDR3 is 15 amino acids. CDR1 and CDR2 from the germline V gene are SGHTA and FQGNSA. The V and J ends lost 2 bases and 4 bases respectively, with 15 bases between them. CDR3 residues: CASSLRAGYIYEQYV. CDR3 sequence (DNA): TGTGCCAGCAGCTTAAGGGCAGGATATATTTACGAGCAGTACGTC.